This passage covers 20 T cell receptor beta chains from one sample sequenced in a study of T cells in Graves' hyperthyroidism and ophthalmopathy (dated by TCRdb to about 2019). Library preparation employed multiplex PCR. This sample was sequenced with an Illumina HiSeq 2000. The TCR beta CDR3 regions were amplified from the RNA transcripts. The TCR CDR3 was subjected to a first round of RT-PCR using the HTBI primer set and the Qiagen OneStep RT-PCR kit. TCRdb passed the public sequencing reads through fastp at Q25 and MiXCR, retaining productive beta sequences. Every CDR3 protein is listed once, alongside the most common genes and DNA of its rows. The sample table contains around 390,000 distinct CDR3 sequences; only one count was recorded for about 15% of them. The top ten clonotypes cover around 20% of the sample. Sequencing was carried out using blood. The receptors here all came from a woman aged 25 to 39 with Graves' ophthalmopathy.

In its sample, this clonotype was seen many times. The J gene is TRBJ1-5, the V gene TRBV28, with TRBD1 as a possible D gene (5 bases). The CDR3 consists of 15 residues. V dropped 7 bases and J dropped 6 bases, with 19 bases sitting between them. Germline V gene lookup returns CDR1 MDHEN and CDR2 SYDVKM. CDR3 sequence (DNA): TGTGCCAGCACGTCCGGGACCTTCGACGGTCAGCCCCAGCATTTT. Protein: CASTSGTFDGQPQHF.

The chain couples TRBV10-3 to TRBJ2-1; no clear D gene. CDR3 length: 13 residues. CDR1 and CDR2 (germline): ENHRY, SYGVKD. V dropped 2 bases and J dropped 5 bases, with 7 bases sitting between them. CDR3 nucleotide sequence: TGTGCCATCAGTGAGGGAAGGGACAATGAGCAGTTCTTC. It is translated as CAISEGRDNEQFF.

The chain recombines TRBV7-9 with TRBJ1-2, with 7 bases lining up with TRBD1. Looked up from germline, CDR1 is SEHNR and CDR2 is FQNEAQ (reference sequence). The length of the CDR3 is 14 residues. V lost 1 base, J lost 8 bases, and 7 bases stayed unmatched. DNA of the CDR3: TGTGCCAGCAGCTTAGGAGGGGGCGCACTCGGCTACACCTTC. Amino acids: CASSLGGGALGYTF.

V and J are TRBV12-3 or TRBV12-4 and TRBJ1-5; D gene ambiguous. The CDR3 length is 16 residues. V was clipped by 4 bases and J by 3 bases, with 16 bases between them. The CDR3 DNA reads as TGTGCCAGCAGTTATATTTTCGGGCTTGACAATCAGCCCCAGCATTTT. The encoded protein is CASSYIFGLDNQPQHF.

This clonotype was recorded a few times. The chain is built from TRBV4-2 and TRBJ1-2, with D perhaps TRBD1 (5 bases). Germline V gene data show CDR1 as LGHNA and CDR2 as YNFKEQ. This CDR3 is built from 16 residues. The V end lost 0 bases, the J end lost 5 bases, and 16 bases lay between the germline ends. In DNA, the CDR3 is TGTGCCAGCAGCCAAGATGATGGGGACCCGATTTATGGCTACACCTTC. Its protein is CASSQDDGDPIYGYTF.

This clonotype has just a few counts. The V call is TRBV20-1, the J call TRBJ1-4; TRBD1 might be the D (5 bases). V was shortened by 4 bases and J by 2 bases, with 11 bases between the two germline ends. Looked up from germline, CDR1 is DFQATT and CDR2 is SNEGSKA (reference sequence). This CDR3 region has 14 residues. The CDR3 DNA reads as TGCAGTGCTATGCATGGGGGGACTAATGAAAAACTGTTTTTT. It specifies CSAMHGGTNEKLFF.

Remarks on this clonotype: A much larger clonotype is one base distant, so this may be a read error. This likely comes from a read error, as the CDR3 has no conserved phenylalanine or tryptophan at its end. Written as DNA, the CDR3 is TGTGCCAGCAGCTTAAACTCCCAAGAGACCCAGTACTTG. Its protein is CASSLNSQETQYL. V gene TRBV7-3 combines with J gene TRBJ2-5; D remains unclear. The length of the CDR3 is 13 residues. CDR1 is SGHTA, CDR2 FQGTGA, per germline. V lost 1 base to trimming and J lost 1 base, with 4 bases between them.

This chain uses TRBV7-9 with TRBJ1-2; 8 positions agree with TRBD1. The V segment lost 3 bases and the J segment 8 bases; nucleotides outside the gene matches: 8. This CDR3 has 14 amino acids. Germline V gene lookup returns CDR1 SEHNR and CDR2 FQNEAQ (reference sequence). The CDR3 reads CASSFGRGPIGYTF. The CDR3 region has the DNA TGTGCCAGCAGCTTTGGCAGGGGGCCCATAGGCTACACCTTC.

In this sample, this clonotype turned up many times. The V gene is TRBV29-1, the J gene TRBJ2-7; D is perhaps TRBD2 (6 bases). Per germline, CDR1 SQVTM and CDR2 ANQGSEA. Between the trimmed V and J ends, which lost 2 bases and 0 bases, there was a span of 23 bases. This CDR3 region has 18 residues. CDR3 sequence (DNA): TGCAGCGTTGAACCTTCGAAGCCGGGGACTCACTTCTCCTACGAGCAGTACTTC. Protein product: CSVEPSKPGTHFSYEQYF.

The V and J genes are TRBV20-1 and TRBJ2-2, with no clear D. V lost 3 bases, J lost 5 bases, and 10 bases lay in between. CDR1 and CDR2 from the germline V gene are DFQATT and SNEGSKA (reference sequence). The CDR3 is 13 amino acids. In nucleotides, the CDR3 is TGCAGTGCTAGTTACCCCGGGACCGGGGAGCTGTTTTTT. Translating it yields CSASYPGTGELFF.

The V call is TRBV9, the J call TRBJ2-1; D remains unclear. Trimming stripped 0 bases from V and 8 bases from J, with 9 bases between. The CDR3 runs 13 residues. The germline gives CDR1 SGDLS, CDR2 YYNGEE. Here the CDR3 DNA reads TGTGCCAGCAGCGTAGAGCATGGTGATGAGCAGTTCTTC. It codes for CASSVEHGDEQFF.

This clonotype was counted at least ten times. V usage is TRBV3-1 and J usage is TRBJ1-3; the D is unclear. The germline gives CDR1 LGHDT, CDR2 YNNKEL (reference sequence). This CDR3 region has 14 residues. V lost 4 bases and J 5 bases, leaving 12 bases between the germline ends. CDR3 amino acids: CASSLTVGRNTIYF. Here the CDR3 DNA reads TGTGCCAGCAGCCTCACAGTTGGGAGAAACACCATATATTTT. Looking up the rest from reference TRBV3-1 and TRBJ1-3 gives the full variable domain: DTAVSQTPKYLVTQMGNDKSIKCEQNLGHDTMYWYKQDSKKFLKIMFSYNNKELIINETVPNRFSPKSPDKAHLNLHINSLELGDSAVYFCASSLTVGRNTIYFGEGSWLTVV.

The chain is built from TRBV5-5 and TRBJ2-1, with D possibly being TRBD1 or TRBD2 (5 bases each). The CDR3 runs 14 residues. Trimming took off 0 bases at V and 9 bases at J, with 13 bases between the two ends. CDR1 and CDR2 from the germline V gene are SGHKS and YYEKEE (reference sequence). For the CDR3, the DNA is TGTGCCAGCAGCTTGGCGGGGCTTGGGGTTGAGCAGTTCTTC. It codes for CASSLAGLGVEQFF.

This clonotype has at least ten counts. This sequence joins TRBV7-9 and TRBJ2-5, with 12 bases matching TRBD2. Per the germline V gene, CDR1 is SEHNR and CDR2 is FQNEAQ (reference sequence). This CDR3 is built from 16 residues. The V segment lost 5 bases and the J segment 2 bases; nucleotides outside the gene matches: 6. The CDR3 reads CASSRLAGALQETQYF. CDR3 bases: TGTGCCAGCAGCCGACTAGCGGGGGCCCTACAAGAGACCCAGTACTTC.

This clonotype has a count of ten or more. The J gene is TRBJ1-5, the V gene TRBV20-1; D not resolved. Germline V gives CDR1 DFQATT, CDR2 SNEGSKA (reference sequence). Deletions cut 6 bases from V and 5 bases from J, with 14 bases between. The CDR3 runs 13 residues. In DNA, the CDR3 is TGCAGTGCAGGGAATGAGGCCGATCAGCCCCAGCATTTT. Its protein product is CSAGNEADQPQHF.

This clonotype was counted many times. The rearrangement joins TRBV18 to TRBJ2-7, with a weak D call TRBD1 (5 bases). Trimming left V 4 bases short and J 0 bases short, with 16 bases between. In germline, CDR1 is KGHSH, CDR2 LQKENI. This CDR3 is built from 16 residues. CDR3 sequence: CASSLVQGFASYEQYF. The CDR3 DNA reads TGTGCCAGCTCACTGGTGCAGGGTTTCGCCTCCTACGAGCAGTACTTC.

This clonotype was recorded a few times. The chain has TRBV6-1 and TRBJ1-6, with TRBD1 matching 10 bases. The CDR3 is made up of 14 amino acids. In germline, CDR1 is MNHNS, CDR2 SASEGT. V dropped 5 bases and J dropped 8; count of bases not matched to a gene: 3. The CDR3 region is CASSLGQGDSPLHF. The CDR3 region has the DNA TGTGCCAGCAGTTTAGGACAGGGGGATTCACCCCTCCACTTT.

This clonotype was counted at least ten times. The chain carries TRBV28 and TRBJ1-2, with 7 bases that match TRBD1. CDR1 MDHEN and CDR2 SYDVKM come from the germline V gene. With V trimmed by 3 bases and J by 7 bases, 8 bases remained unmatched. CDR3 length equals 14 residues. CDR3 in amino acids: CASSFSDRVIGYTF. The CDR3 bases are TGTGCCAGCAGTTTTTCCGACAGGGTCATTGGCTACACCTTC.

The gene calls are TRBV20-1 and TRBJ1-4; D ambiguous. V dropped 6 bases and J dropped 0 bases, with 11 bases sitting between them. This CDR3 region has 14 residues. CDR1 is DFQATT, CDR2 SNEGSKA, per germline (reference sequence). The CDR3 nucleotides are TGCAGTGCCCACACACAAGCAACTAATGAAAAACTGTTTTTT. The encoded protein is CSAHTQATNEKLFF.

This clonotype was seen ten or more times. V usage is TRBV28 and J usage is TRBJ1-3; D call uncertain. The CDR3 is made up of 12 amino acids. CDR1 is MDHEN and CDR2 is SYDVKM in the germline V gene. V lost 8 bases, J lost 4 bases, and 9 bases lay in between. The CDR3 sequence: CASDSVGNTIYF. For the CDR3, the DNA is TGTGCCAGCGACTCGGTAGGAAACACCATATATTTT.